Listed below are T cell receptor beta chains from one sample, sequenced in a study of blood T cells in healthy people across ages. TCRdb re-derived calls from the 5' RACE reads in MiXCR, one entry per CDR3 protein. The sample lists about 1.7 million distinct CDR3 sequences, roughly 27% seen once, with 7% to 9% in the top ten. Material: blood. The receptor source for this set is a woman in her twenties or thirties in good health. CDR3s include the opening cysteine and the closing phenylalanine or tryptophan. D genes are given only for firm matches. Where a row states a size, it is once, few, many or the class of an expanded clone; other rows omit it.

d_gene,v_gene,j_gene,abundance,CDR3aa,CDR3nt
NA,TRBV19,TRBJ1-2,NA,CASNDPIGYTF,TGTGCCAGTAATGACCCTATTGGCTACACCTTC
NA,TRBV5-1,TRBJ2-3,many,CASSEEYTQYF,TGCGCCAGCAGCGAGGAATATACGCAGTATTTT
NA,TRBV12-3/TRBV12-4,TRBJ2-7,many,CASSSRGVDYEQYF,TGTGCCAGCAGTAGCAGGGGGGTGGACTACGAGCAGTACTTC
TRBD1,TRBV7-9,TRBJ1-2,few,CASSLVRGRIGYTF,TGTGCCAGCAGCTTAGTAAGGGGGCGCATTGGCTACACCTTC
TRBD2,TRBV4-3,TRBJ2-2,NA,CASSQLAAPDTGELFF,TGCGCCAGCAGCCAACTAGCGGCCCCGGACACCGGGGAGCTGTTTTTT
NA,TRBV5-1,TRBJ1-2,many,CASAPQGNYYGYTF,TGCGCCAGCGCTCCGCAGGGGAACTACTATGGCTACACCTTC
NA,TRBV5-1,TRBJ2-2,NA,CASSSQPPPTGELFF,TGCGCCAGCAGCTCCCAGCCACCACCCACCGGGGAGCTGTTTTTT
TRBD1,TRBV10-2,TRBJ2-3,few,CASRWTGTADTQYF,TGCGCCAGCAGATGGACAGGGACTGCAGATACGCAGTATTTT
NA,TRBV15,TRBJ2-5,NA,CATSRDLSVRTQYF,TGTGCCACCAGCAGAGACCTAAGCGTCCGGACCCAGTACTTC
NA,TRBV3-1,TRBJ1-2,NA,CASSPQDRTTTIYGYTF,TGTGCCAGCAGCCCACAGGACCGCACCACAACAATTTATGGCTACACCTTC
NA,TRBV25-1,TRBJ2-7,NA,CASSEYRENRRGQYF,TGTGCCAGCAGTGAATACCGGGAGAACCGACGAGGGCAGTACTTC
NA,TRBV20-1,TRBJ2-7,few,CSARGQKSSYEQYF,TGCAGTGCTAGAGGCCAGAAGAGCTCCTACGAGCAGTACTTC
TRBD2,TRBV6-5,TRBJ2-7,NA,CASSPLAGLTYERYF,TGTGCCAGCAGCCCACTAGCGGGATTAACCTACGAGCGGTACTTC
TRBD2,TRBV7-9,TRBJ2-3,NA,CASSPRRSGGAGSIDTQYF,TGTGCCAGCAGCCCGCGTCGGAGCGGGGGGGCCGGTTCGATAGATACGCAGTATTTT
NA,TRBV24-1,TRBJ1-2,NA,CATSEVRYGYTF,TGTGCCACCAGTGAAGTGCGTTATGGCTACACCTTC
TRBD2,TRBV12-3/TRBV12-4,TRBJ2-7,many,CASRGGGHGGIYEQYF,TGTGCCAGCAGAGGTGGGGGTCACGGGGGGATCTACGAGCAGTACTTC
TRBD1,TRBV3-1,TRBJ2-5,few,CAGSQDGQGRETQYF,TGTGCCGGCAGCCAGGACGGACAGGGGAGGGAGACCCAGTACTTC
NA,TRBV12-3/TRBV12-4,TRBJ2-3,NA,CASSLQKGSTDTQYF,TGTGCCAGCAGTTTGCAGAAAGGTAGCACAGATACGCAGTATTTT
NA,TRBV7-9,TRBJ1-2,few,CASSLGPAQGDYGYTF,TGTGCCAGCAGCCTGGGACCGGCACAGGGTGACTATGGCTACACCTTC
NA,TRBV19,TRBJ1-1,NA,CASSIDPSLNTEAFF,TGTGCCAGTAGTATAGATCCCAGCCTGAACACTGAAGCTTTCTTT
NA,TRBV7-9,TRBJ1-1,NA,CASSQGDIAEAFF,TGTGCCAGCAGCCAAGGGGACATTGCTGAAGCTTTCTTT
TRBD1,TRBV6-2/TRBV6-3,TRBJ2-6,few,CASRTGTAFSGANVLTF,TGTGCCAGCAGGACCGGGACAGCCTTCTCTGGGGCCAACGTCCTGACTTTC